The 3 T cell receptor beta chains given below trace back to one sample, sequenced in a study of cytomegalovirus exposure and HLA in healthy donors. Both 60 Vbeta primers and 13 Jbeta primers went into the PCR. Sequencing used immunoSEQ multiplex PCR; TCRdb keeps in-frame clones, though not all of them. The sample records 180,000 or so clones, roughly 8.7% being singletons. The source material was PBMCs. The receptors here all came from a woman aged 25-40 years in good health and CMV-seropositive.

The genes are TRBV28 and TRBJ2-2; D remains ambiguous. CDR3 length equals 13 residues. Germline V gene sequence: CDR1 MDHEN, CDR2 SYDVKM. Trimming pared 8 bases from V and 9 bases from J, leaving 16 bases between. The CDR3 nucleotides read TGTGCCAGCTCCCTGCATGTGGAGTGGGAGCTGTTTTTT. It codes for CASSLHVEWELFF.

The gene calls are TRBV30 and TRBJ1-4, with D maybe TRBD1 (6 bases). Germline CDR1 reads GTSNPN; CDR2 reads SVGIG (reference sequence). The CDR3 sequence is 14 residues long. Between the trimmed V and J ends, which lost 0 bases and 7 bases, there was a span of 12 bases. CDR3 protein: CAWSVLYRAEKLFF. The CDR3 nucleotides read TGTGCCTGGAGTGTATTGTACAGGGCTGAAAAACTGTTTTTT. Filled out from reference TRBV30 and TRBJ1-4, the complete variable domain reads SQTIHQWPATLVQPVGSPLSLECTVEGTSNPNLYWYRQAAGRGLQLLFYSVGIGQISSEVPQNLSASRPQDRQFILSSKKLLLSDSGFYLCAWSVLYRAEKLFFGSGTQLSVL.

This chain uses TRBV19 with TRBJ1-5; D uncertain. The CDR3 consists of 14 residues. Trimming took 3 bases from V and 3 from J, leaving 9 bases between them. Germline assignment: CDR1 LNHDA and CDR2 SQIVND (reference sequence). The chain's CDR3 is CASSIESVNQPQHF. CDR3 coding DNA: TGTGCCAGTAGTATCGAGTCGGTCAATCAGCCCCAGCATTTT.